In this sample, the clone carrying this T cell receptor (beta chain) turned up a few times. What it recognizes is unknown. Central memory, naive, regulatory and stem cell-like memory CD4+ cells were sorted by CD45RO/CCR7/CD25/CD127/CD95/CD27. Every bit of the isolated RNA underwent reverse transcription, so sequencing read expressed TCRB transcripts. For naive, central memory and regulatory T cell samples, reads averaged around 3.8 million. Profiled with immunoSEQ multiplex PCR; TCRdb holds only in-frame clones, not every one. The table records 900,000 or so clones, under 20% of them present only once. This sample is part of a study of beta chain features in type 1 diabetes. Study findings and constraints: The naive, central memory and Treg TCRB repertoires showed an apparent similarity that was greater among patients than among healthy donors. Reads derived from cDNA could over-represent cells showing high TCR expression.

Germline CDR1 is LNHDA and CDR2 is SQIVND (reference sequence). The CDR3 is made up of 8 amino acids. V was cut by 7 bases and J by 16 bases, with 8 bases left in between. This chain joins TRBV19 and TRBJ1-5, with D uncertain. Material: naive CD4+ T cells from blood. This TCR derives from a woman younger than 30 in good health. Here the CDR3 reads CASNPCHF. The CDR3 bases are TGTGCCAGTAACCCATGCCATTTT.